At least ten counts were recorded for the clone carrying this T cell receptor beta chain. Its specificity is not known. V was trimmed by 2 bases and J by 0 bases, leaving 10 bases between them. Germline assignment: CDR1 SGHTA and CDR2 FQGNSA. The CDR3 consists of 15 residues. Quantitative barcoded 5'-RACE was used to prepare TCR beta libraries. One entry per CDR3 protein results from TCRdb running MiXCR on the 5' RACE reads. Of about 460,000 distinct CDR3 sequences in the sample, about 5.2% were seen once. The data were taken from a study of CD8 T cells in ankylosing spondylitis. Study-wide results and caveats: Researchers reportedly found disease-linked clones significantly enriched in matched ankylosing spondylitis synovial fluid. Certain motif variants had earlier appeared in reactive arthritis synovial fluid and blood. Disease-linked clones proved CD8+ and comparatively uncommon in peripheral blood. There was a TCR beta motif, made of several highly homologous variants, that appeared characteristic of ankylosing spondylitis blood.

The sequenced material came from blood, either unsorted or a sorted T cell fraction (not recorded which). The source is a male donor with ankylosing spondylitis. The V gene is TRBV7-2, the J gene TRBJ1-2; possible D gene TRBD1, 5 bases. The CDR3, as DNA: TGTGCCAGCAGCTTACAGTCGGGACCTAACTATGGCTACACCTTC. Its translation: CASSLQSGPNYGYTF.